This T cell receptor (beta chain) was obtained from a study of cytomegalovirus exposure and HLA in healthy donors. CDR3 length equals 15 residues. In germline, CDR1 is MNHEY, CDR2 SVGAGI. Germline trimming cut 2 bases from V and 7 bases from J; bases unmatched to any gene: 8. Points on this clone: No antigen is known for it.

It was with 60 Vbeta and 13 Jbeta primers that the PCR ran. Clones were sequenced by immunoSEQ multiplex PCR, and TCRdb holds only the in-frame ones, with some missing. The data contain around 100,000 clones, roughly 70% of them seen just once; the ten biggest clones take up roughly 8.4%. Study-wide results and caveats: Sequencing depth across donors, presence/absence analyses assumed, was roughly uniform.

This sequence was found in a man aged 25-45 years in good health and CMV-seropositive. Source material: PBMCs. This chain links TRBV6-5 with TRBJ2-1; 7 bases are shared with TRBD2. This CDR3 is CASSYARGVYNEQFF. CDR3 nucleotide sequence: TGTGCCAGCAGTTACGCCCGGGGGGTCTATAATGAGCAGTTCTTC.